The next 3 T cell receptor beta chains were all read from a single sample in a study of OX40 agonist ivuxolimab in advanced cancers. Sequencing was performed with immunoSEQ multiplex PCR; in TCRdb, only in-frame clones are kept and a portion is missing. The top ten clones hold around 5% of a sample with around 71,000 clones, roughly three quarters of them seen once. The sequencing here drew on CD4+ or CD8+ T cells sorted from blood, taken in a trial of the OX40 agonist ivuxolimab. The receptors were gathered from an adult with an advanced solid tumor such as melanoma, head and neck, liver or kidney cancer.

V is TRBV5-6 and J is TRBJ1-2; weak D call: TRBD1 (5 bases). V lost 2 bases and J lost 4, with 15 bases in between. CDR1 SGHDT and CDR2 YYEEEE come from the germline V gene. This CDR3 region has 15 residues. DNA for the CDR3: TGTGCCAGCAGCTTATGGGACGGAGGACTCTATGGCTACACCTTC. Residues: CASSLWDGGLYGYTF.

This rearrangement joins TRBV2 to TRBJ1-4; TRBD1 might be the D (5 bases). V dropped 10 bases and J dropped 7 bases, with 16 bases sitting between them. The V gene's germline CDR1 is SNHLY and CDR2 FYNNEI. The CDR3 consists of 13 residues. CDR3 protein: CANGRQGGEKLFF. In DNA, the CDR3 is TGTGCCAACGGGCGGCAGGGAGGTGAAAAACTGTTTTTT.

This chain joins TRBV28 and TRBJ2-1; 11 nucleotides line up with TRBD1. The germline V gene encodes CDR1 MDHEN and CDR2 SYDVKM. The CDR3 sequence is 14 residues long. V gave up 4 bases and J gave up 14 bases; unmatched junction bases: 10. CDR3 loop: CASSWGQGEGRKFF. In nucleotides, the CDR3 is TGTGCCAGCAGTTGGGGACAGGGGGAAGGACGCAAGTTCTTC.